This TCR beta chain comes out of a study of OX40 agonist ivuxolimab in advanced cancers. Looking at the study overall: Participants, 75% to 85% male, averaged about 59 years of age, ranging from roughly 20 to 85. Partial responses were achieved by three patients: one hepatocellular carcinoma, two cutaneous melanoma.

The data were produced by immunoSEQ multiplex PCR, yet TCRdb's version contains in-frame clones alone and is incomplete. The sample lists roughly 150,000 clones; 90% to 95% were seen once. Findings of the study overall: Several nonresponders also turned out to have low normalized T-cell clonal expansion.

With regard to this clone: Antigen unknown.

The sequences come from CD4+ or CD8+ T cells sorted from blood, collected in a trial of the OX40 agonist ivuxolimab. The clonotype originates from an adult with an advanced solid tumor such as melanoma, head and neck, liver or kidney cancer.

The CDR3 region has the DNA TGTGCCAGCAGCTTGGGCACACTAGCGGCACAAGAGACCCAGTACTTC. It is translated as CASSLGTLAAQETQYF. The rearrangement joins TRBV7-9 to TRBJ2-5, with 8 bases lining up with TRBD2. With 3 bases clipped from V and 2 bases from J, the junction kept 8 bases outside the gene matches. This CDR3 region has 16 residues. From germline, CDR1 is SEHNR and CDR2 FQNEAQ (reference sequence).